This T cell receptor beta chain was observed in a study of blood T cell repertoires in COVID-19. Study context: Samples came from the United States, Italy and Spain, spanning acute and convalescent COVID-19. Sources were T cells, B-cell-depleted T cells, or PBMCs; the material itself was cDNA or gDNA.

Germline trimming cut 0 bases from V and 0 bases from J; bases unmatched to any gene: 5. The CDR3 consists of 18 residues. Looked up from germline, CDR1 is SGHNT and CDR2 is YENEEA. This clone appeared once. The authors' processing: The authors estimated nucleated cell counts from reference gene primer amplification. Some clones are missing from TCRdb's copy, which holds only in-frame ones; the method was immunoSEQ multiplex PCR. The V and J calls and clone size were taken over from that table, and D and trimming were inferred from the DNA. Here the sample spans about 250,000 clones, approximately 82% being singletons.

The J gene is TRBJ2-2, the V gene TRBV11-3, with 9 nucleotides matching TRBD2. The sequenced material came from peripheral blood. This receptor was taken from a man in his forties with active or convalescent COVID-19. The CDR3 bases are TGTGCCAGCAGCTTAGATTCGAGCGGGAGGTCGAACACCGGGGAGCTGTTTTTT. This gives the protein CASSLDSSGRSNTGELFF.